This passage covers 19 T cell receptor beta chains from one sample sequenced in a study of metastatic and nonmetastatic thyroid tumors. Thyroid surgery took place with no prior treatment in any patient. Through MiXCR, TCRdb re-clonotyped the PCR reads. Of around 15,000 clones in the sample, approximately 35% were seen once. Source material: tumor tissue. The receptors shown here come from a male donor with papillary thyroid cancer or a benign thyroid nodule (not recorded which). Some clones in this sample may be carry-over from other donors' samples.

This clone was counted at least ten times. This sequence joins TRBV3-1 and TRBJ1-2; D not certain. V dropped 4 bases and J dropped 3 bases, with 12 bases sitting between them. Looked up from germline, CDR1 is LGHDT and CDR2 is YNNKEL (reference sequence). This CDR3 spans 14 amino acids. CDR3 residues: CASSPAPRHYGYTF. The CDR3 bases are TGTGCCAGCAGCCCAGCCCCCCGACACTATGGCTACACCTTC.

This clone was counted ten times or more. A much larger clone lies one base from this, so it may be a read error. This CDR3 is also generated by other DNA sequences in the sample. CDR3 nucleotide sequence: TGTGCCAGTAACCTCAACGTGGGAGTAAACTATGGTTACACCTTC. This encodes CASNLNVGVNYGYTF. This rearrangement joins TRBV19 to TRBJ1-2; D remains unclear. CDR1 is LNHDA and CDR2 is SQIVND in the germline V gene (reference sequence). The CDR3 contains 15 residues.

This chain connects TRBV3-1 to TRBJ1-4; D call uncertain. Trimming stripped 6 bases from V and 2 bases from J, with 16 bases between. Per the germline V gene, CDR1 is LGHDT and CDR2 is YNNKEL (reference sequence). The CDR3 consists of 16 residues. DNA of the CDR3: TGTGCCAGCAGAGGCCGGACTGTGGGTACTAATGAAAAACTGTTTTTT. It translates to CASRGRTVGTNEKLFF.

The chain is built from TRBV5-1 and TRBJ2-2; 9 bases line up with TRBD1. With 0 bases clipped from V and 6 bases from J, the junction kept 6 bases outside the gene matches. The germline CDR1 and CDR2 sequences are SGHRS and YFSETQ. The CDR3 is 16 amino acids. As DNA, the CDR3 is TGCGCCAGCAGCTTGGGGGACAGGGTGCGCCCCGGGGAGCTGTTTTTT. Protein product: CASSLGDRVRPGELFF.

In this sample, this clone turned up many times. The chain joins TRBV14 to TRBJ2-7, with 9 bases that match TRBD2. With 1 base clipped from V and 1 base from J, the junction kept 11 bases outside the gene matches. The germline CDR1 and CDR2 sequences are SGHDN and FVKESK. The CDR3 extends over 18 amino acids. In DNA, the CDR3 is TGTGCCAGCAGCCAAGTACTGCTAGCGGGAACGGGGTCCTACGAGCAGTACTTC. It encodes CASSQVLLAGTGSYEQYF.

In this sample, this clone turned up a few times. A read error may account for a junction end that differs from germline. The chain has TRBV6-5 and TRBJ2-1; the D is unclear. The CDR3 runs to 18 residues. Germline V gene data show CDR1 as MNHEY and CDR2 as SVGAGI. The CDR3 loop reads CSSSPTLRTLALSNEQFF. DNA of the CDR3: TGTTCCAGCAGTCCAACCCTCAGAACACTTGCCTTGAGCAATGAGCAGTTCTTC.

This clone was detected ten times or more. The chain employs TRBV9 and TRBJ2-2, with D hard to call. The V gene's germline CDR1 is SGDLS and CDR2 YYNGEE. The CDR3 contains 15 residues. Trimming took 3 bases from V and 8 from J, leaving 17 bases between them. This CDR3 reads CASSARAHSKGELFF. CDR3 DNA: TGTGCCAGCAGCGCCCGAGCCCACTCGAAGGGGGAGCTGTTTTTT.

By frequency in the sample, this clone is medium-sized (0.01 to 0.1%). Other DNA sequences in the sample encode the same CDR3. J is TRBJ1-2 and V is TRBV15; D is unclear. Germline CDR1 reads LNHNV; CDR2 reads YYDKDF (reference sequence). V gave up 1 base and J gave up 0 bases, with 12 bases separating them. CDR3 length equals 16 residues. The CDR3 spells CATSRGWTGTNYGYTF. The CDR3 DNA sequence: TGTGCCACCAGCAGAGGCTGGACGGGGACTAACTATGGCTACACCTTC.

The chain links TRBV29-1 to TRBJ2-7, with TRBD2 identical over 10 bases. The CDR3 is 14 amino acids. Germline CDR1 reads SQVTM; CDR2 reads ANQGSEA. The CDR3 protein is CSARRDSGRYEQYF. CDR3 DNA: TGCAGTGCTAGGCGCGATAGCGGGAGGTACGAGCAGTACTTC.

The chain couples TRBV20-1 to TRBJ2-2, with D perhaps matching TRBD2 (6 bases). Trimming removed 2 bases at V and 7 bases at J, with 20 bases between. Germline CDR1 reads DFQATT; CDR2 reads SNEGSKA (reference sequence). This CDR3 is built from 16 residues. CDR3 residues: CSARMWGREEIGELFF. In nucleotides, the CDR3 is TGCAGTGCTAGAATGTGGGGCAGGGAGGAGATCGGGGAGCTGTTTTTT.

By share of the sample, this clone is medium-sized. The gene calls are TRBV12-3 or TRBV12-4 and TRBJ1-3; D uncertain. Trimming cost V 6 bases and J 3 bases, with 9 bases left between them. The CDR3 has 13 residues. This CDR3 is CASSKGFGNTIYF. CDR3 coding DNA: TGTGCCAGCAGCAAGGGATTTGGAAACACCATATATTTT.

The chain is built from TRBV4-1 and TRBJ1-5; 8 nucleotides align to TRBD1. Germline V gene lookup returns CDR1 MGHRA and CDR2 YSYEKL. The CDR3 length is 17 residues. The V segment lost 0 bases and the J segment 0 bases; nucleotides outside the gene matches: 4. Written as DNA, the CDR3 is TGCGCCAGCAGCCAAGATCCGGGACAGGTTAGCAATCAGCCCCAGCATTTT. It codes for CASSQDPGQVSNQPQHF.

CDR3 DNA sequence: TGTGCCAGCAGCCCGTGGGCGGGGACAGGCTACAATGAGCAGTTCTTC. Translated: CASSPWAGTGYNEQFF. The chain joins TRBV11-2 to TRBJ2-1, with TRBD1 identical over 8 bases. Germline trimming cut 5 bases from V and 3 bases from J; bases unmatched to any gene: 9. The CDR3 runs to 16 residues. CDR1 is SGHAT, CDR2 FQNNGV, per germline.

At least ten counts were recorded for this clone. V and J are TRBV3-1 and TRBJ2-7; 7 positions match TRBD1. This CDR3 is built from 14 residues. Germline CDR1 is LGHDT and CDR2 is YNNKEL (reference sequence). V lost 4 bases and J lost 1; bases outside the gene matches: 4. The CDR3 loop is CASSPTTGSYEQYF. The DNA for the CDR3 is TGTGCCAGCAGCCCCACGACAGGGTCCTACGAGCAGTACTTC.

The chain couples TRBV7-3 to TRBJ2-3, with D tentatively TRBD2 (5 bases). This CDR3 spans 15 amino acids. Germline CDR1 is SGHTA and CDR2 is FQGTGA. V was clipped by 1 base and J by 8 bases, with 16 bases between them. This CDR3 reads CASSLSGSLQSTQYF. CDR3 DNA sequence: TGTGCCAGCAGCTTAAGTGGGAGCCTGCAAAGTACGCAGTATTTT.

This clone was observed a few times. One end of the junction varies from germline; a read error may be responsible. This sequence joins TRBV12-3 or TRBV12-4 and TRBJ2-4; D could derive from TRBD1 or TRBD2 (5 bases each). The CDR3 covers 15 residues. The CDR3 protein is CASSLWGMGDAFQYF. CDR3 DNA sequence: TGTGCCAGTAGTTTATGGGGGATGGGGGACGCGTTTCAGTACTTC.

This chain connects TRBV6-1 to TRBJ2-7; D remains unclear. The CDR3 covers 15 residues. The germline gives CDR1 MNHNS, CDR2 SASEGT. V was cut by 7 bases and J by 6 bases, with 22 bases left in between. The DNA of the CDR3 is TGTGCCAGCACCGACCTATGGCCCGCCCGAGTCGAGCAGTACTTC. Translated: CASTDLWPARVEQYF.

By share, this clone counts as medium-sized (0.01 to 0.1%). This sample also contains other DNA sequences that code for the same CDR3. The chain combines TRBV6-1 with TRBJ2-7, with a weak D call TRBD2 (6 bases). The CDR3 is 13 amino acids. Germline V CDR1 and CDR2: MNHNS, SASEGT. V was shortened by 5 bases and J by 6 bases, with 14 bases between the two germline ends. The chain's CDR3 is CASSLEGTGEQYF. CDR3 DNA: TGTGCCAGCAGTCTAGAAGGGACTGGCGAGCAGTACTTC.

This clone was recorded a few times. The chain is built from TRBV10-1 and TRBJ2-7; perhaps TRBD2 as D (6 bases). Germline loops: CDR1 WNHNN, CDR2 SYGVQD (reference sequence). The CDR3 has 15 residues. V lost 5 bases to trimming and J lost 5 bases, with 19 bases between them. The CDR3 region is CASSPFSSGWDEQYF. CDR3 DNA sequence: TGCGCCAGCAGTCCCTTTAGTAGCGGCTGGGACGAGCAGTACTTC.